At least ten counts were recorded for the clone carrying this T cell receptor beta chain. The antigen is unknown. V lost 2 bases and J lost 3; bases outside the gene matches: 2. The CDR3 contains 15 residues. Germline V gene sequence: CDR1 SGHRS, CDR2 YFSETQ. This specimen belongs to a study of early T cells in non-severe SARS-CoV-2 infection. Study context: Investigators sequenced bulk RNA drawn from unsorted whole blood, and chains remained unpaired.

Tagging with unique molecular identifiers was applied to individual cDNA molecules. TCRdb passed the 5' RACE reads through MiXCR, listing each CDR3 protein once. The sample has approximately 44,000 distinct CDR3 sequences, approximately 12% seen once. Study-wide findings and caveats: VDJdb matching favored anti-spike CD8 responses, missing private and CD4 specificities.

The source of this sequence is an adult who was a healthcare worker with PCR-confirmed SARS-CoV-2 infection or an uninfected control (not recorded which). This chain uses TRBV5-1 with TRBJ2-2, with 9 bases matching TRBD1. Material: whole blood. The CDR3 here is CASSFRTGDTGELFF. CDR3 bases: TGCGCCAGCAGCTTTCGGACAGGGGACACCGGGGAGCTGTTTTTT.